The sequence of this T cell receptor (beta chain) was determined in a study of blood T cell repertoires in COVID-19. On the study more broadly: Sites across the United States, Italy and Spain contributed samples from acute and convalescent COVID-19. PBMCs, B-cell-depleted T cells, or T cells provided the cDNA or gDNA that made up the material.

This clone was detected a few times. In the authors' methods: Amplification with reference gene primers provided the estimates of nucleated cell counts. Here immunoSEQ multiplex PCR was the method, and the copy in TCRdb shows in-frame clones only, minus some. V, J and clone size are those of that table, while D and trimming were read from the DNA. This sample has some 40,000 clones, with about four fifths found just once. This CDR3 comprises 18 residues. The V gene end was trimmed by 0 bases and the J gene end by 0 bases; junction bases not matched to a gene: 9. Germline V gene lookup returns CDR1 SGHVS and CDR2 FQNEAQ.

The sample taken for sequencing was peripheral blood. The chain is built from TRBV7-8 and TRBJ2-3; 7 positions agree with TRBD1. The receptor was isolated from a human donor in a cohort sampled during active COVID-19. CDR3 loop: CASSLAHPGQVSTDTQYF. CDR3 coding DNA: TGTGCCAGCAGCTTAGCCCACCCCGGACAGGTTAGCACAGATACGCAGTATTTT.